The T cell receptor beta chain under discussion was sequenced for a study of T cell responses to AZD1222 COVID-19 vaccine. Deletions cut 3 bases from V and 0 bases from J, with 8 bases between. The CDR3 is 14 amino acids. Looked up from germline, CDR1 is LNHDA and CDR2 is SQIVND (reference sequence). Study-level results: Increases in Spike-specific TCR breadth and depth were seen after two AZD1222 doses. Only a handful of AZD1222 recipients were seropositive at baseline. Females outnumbered males among donors, who were mostly white British; clonal diversity was possibly underestimated. The CD4 TCRs associated with vaccination extended across spike and predominated at 160-218 and 743-854.

Measured with immunoSEQ multiplex PCR; TCRdb has only the in-frame clones, and not every one. The sample has 95,000 to 130,000 clones, approximately 86% seen once; the top ten hold around 8.7%. As for this clone: The antigen is unknown. Other nucleotide sequences from this sample produce the same CDR3.

The chain carries TRBV19 and TRBJ1-2; TRBD1 might be the D (6 bases). The sequences come from peripheral blood, collected on day 0 of AZD1222 vaccination. The TCR was taken from an adult in good health. This chain's CDR3 is CASSITGSNYGYTF. Written as DNA, the CDR3 is TGTGCCAGTAGTATTACAGGGTCTAACTATGGCTACACCTTC.